This entry lists 24 T cell receptor beta chains sequenced from one sample in a study of blood T cell repertoires in COVID-19. Profiling relied on immunoSEQ multiplex PCR, and the TCRdb table lists in-frame clones only, not all of them. The data hold 200,000 or so clones, with 85% to 90% observed a single time. The sample was peripheral blood. Source of these receptors: a woman aged 45-65 years with acute or convalescent COVID-19.

A few counts support this clone. This rearrangement joins TRBV27 to TRBJ1-5, with 10 bases that match TRBD1. The germline V gene has CDR1 MNHEY and CDR2 SMNVEV (reference sequence). Trimming at V came to 2 bases and at J to 9 bases, leaving 10 bases not matched to a gene. The CDR3 has 16 residues. The CDR3 loop is CASSLKPTGGLLPQHF. In nucleotides, the CDR3 is TGTGCCAGCAGTTTAAAACCGACAGGGGGCCTCTTGCCCCAGCATTTT.

The chain has TRBV19 and TRBJ1-2; D not certain. The CDR3 consists of 13 residues. V lost 5 bases and J 7 bases, leaving 14 bases between the germline ends. CDR1 is LNHDA and CDR2 is SQIVND in the germline V gene (reference sequence). The CDR3 sequence is CASSVTRIGGYTF. CDR3 DNA: TGTGCCAGTAGTGTAACCAGGATTGGTGGCTACACCTTC.

The J gene is TRBJ2-1, the V gene TRBV11-3; 7 bases agree with TRBD2. Looked up from germline, CDR1 is SGHNT and CDR2 is YENEEA. V gave up 5 bases and J gave up 7 bases; unmatched junction bases: 11. The CDR3 covers 15 residues. CDR3 in amino acids: CASSKRKRGGNEQFF. Here the CDR3 DNA reads TGTGCCAGCAGCAAACGGAAGCGGGGAGGGAATGAGCAGTTCTTC.

The chain carries TRBV27 and TRBJ1-4, with 9 bases identical to TRBD1. After removal of 6 bases from V and 5 bases from J, the junction contained 4 bases not matched to a gene. Per germline, CDR1 MNHEY and CDR2 SMNVEV (reference sequence). The CDR3 has 14 residues. The CDR3 DNA sequence: TGTGCCAGCAGCCCGGGACAGGGAAATGAAAAACTGTTTTTT. Translating gives CASSPGQGNEKLFF.

The chain combines TRBV11-3 with TRBJ2-1; 8 nucleotides agree with TRBD2. Germline V gives CDR1 SGHNT, CDR2 YENEEA. V lost 5 bases and J lost 6; bases outside the gene matches: 6. This CDR3 is built from 14 residues. The CDR3 coding sequence is TGTGCCAGCAGCACGAGCGGGAGCGGCAATGAGCAGTTCTTC. Translation: CASSTSGSGNEQFF.

This clone was observed once. The chain links TRBV6-2 or TRBV6-3 to TRBJ2-1, with a tentative D call TRBD2 (6 bases). This CDR3 contains 16 residues. Trimming stripped 0 bases from V and 5 bases from J, with 14 bases between. Germline loops: CDR1 MNHEY, CDR2 SVGEGT. Here the CDR3 DNA reads TGTGCCAGCAGTTACTCAGCTAGCGAGCTTAACAATGAGCAGTTCTTC. This sequence encodes CASSYSASELNNEQFF.

The chain joins TRBV18 to TRBJ2-7; no clear D gene. Trimming shortened V by 6 bases and J by 5 bases, and 11 bases separated the two germline ends. CDR1 and CDR2 from the germline V gene are KGHSH and LQKENI. The length of the CDR3 is 12 residues. The CDR3 sequence is CASSSSMDEQYF. The CDR3, as DNA: TGTGCCAGCTCTTCCTCTATGGACGAGCAGTACTTC.

J is TRBJ1-6 and V is TRBV6-5, with 9 positions matching TRBD1. CDR1 is MNHEY, CDR2 SVGAGI, per germline. The CDR3 length is 15 residues. Trimming took 6 bases from V and 11 from J; bases not matched to a gene: 11. CDR3 in DNA: TGTGCCAGCAGGACGGCCGGGACAGGGAGTGCACCCCTCCACTTT. Protein: CASRTAGTGSAPLHF.

Only one count was recorded for this clone. The chain combines TRBV27 with TRBJ2-7; 10 nucleotides match TRBD1. V dropped 4 bases and J dropped 6; count of bases not matched to a gene: 9. Looked up from germline, CDR1 is MNHEY and CDR2 is SMNVEV (reference sequence). The length of the CDR3 is 15 residues. The CDR3 nucleotides are TGTGCCAGCAGTTCGTCGACAGGGGGCCGAGGCGAGCAGTACTTC. Encoded protein: CASSSSTGGRGEQYF.

This clone was picked up a small number of times. Other DNA sequences in this specimen translate into the identical CDR3. The chain uses TRBV5-1 and TRBJ1-1, with D unresolved. V lost 0 bases, J lost 5 bases, and 8 bases lay in between. CDR3 length: 13 residues. CDR1 and CDR2 (germline): SGHRS, YFSETQ. CDR3 bases: TGCGCCAGCAGCTTGGCCGGGGAGACTGAAGCTTTCTTT. Its translation: CASSLAGETEAFF. Based on the CDR3 plus reference TRBV5-1 and TRBJ1-1, the full variable domain is KAGVTQTPRYLIKTRGQQVTLSCSPISGHRSVSWYQQTPGQGLQFLFEYFSETQRNKGNFPGRFSGRQFSNSRSEMNVSTLELGDSALYLCASSLAGETEAFFGQGTRLTVV.

The chain couples TRBV6-4 to TRBJ1-5; tentatively, D is TRBD1 (6 bases). The ends were cut back, 0 bases at V and 1 base at J, with 19 bases in the middle. CDR1 is MRHNA and CDR2 is SNTAGT in the germline V gene. The CDR3 spans 19 residues. CDR3 sequence: CASSDSSERVDRSNQPQHF. CDR3 bases: TGTGCCAGCAGTGACTCGAGTGAACGTGTCGACAGGAGCAATCAGCCCCAGCATTTT.

This clone came up once. The rearrangement uses TRBV20-1 and TRBJ2-3; no clear D gene. Germline CDR1 is DFQATT and CDR2 is SNEGSKA (reference sequence). Trimming cost V 5 bases and J 2 bases, with 5 bases left between them. The CDR3 covers 11 residues. In nucleotides, the CDR3 is TGCAGTGCTTTAGACACAGATACGCAGTATTTT. This sequence encodes CSALDTDTQYF.

V and J are TRBV11-3 and TRBJ2-6; TRBD1 aligns across 8 bases. J lost 2 bases, V lost 5 bases, and 5 bases had no gene match. This CDR3 has 16 residues. Germline CDR1 reads SGHNT; CDR2 reads YENEEA. CDR3 sequence reads: CASSPGQGTGANVLTF. DNA of the CDR3: TGTGCCAGCAGCCCCGGACAGGGTACTGGGGCCAACGTCCTGACTTTC.

This chain links TRBV7-7 with TRBJ2-3; 12 bases align to TRBD1. V lost 5 bases to trimming and J lost 4 bases; unmatched junction nucleotides: 4. Per germline, CDR1 SSHAT and CDR2 FNYEAQ (reference sequence). The CDR3 contains 15 residues. CDR3 nucleotides: TGTGCCAGCAGCCCCGGGACAGGGGGCCCAGATACGCAGTATTTT. Translated: CASSPGTGGPDTQYF.

V and J are TRBV6-5 and TRBJ2-3; 8 bases align to TRBD2. The CDR3 loop spans 15 amino acids. The trim removed 2 bases at V and 3 bases at J, leaving 4 bases unmatched. Germline assignment: CDR1 MNHEY and CDR2 SVGAGI. CDR3 nucleotides: TGTGCCAGCAGTTACGTAGCGGGAAAGACAGATACGCAGTATTTT. This translates into CASSYVAGKTDTQYF.

The chain joins TRBV27 to TRBJ1-2; 8 bases line up with TRBD1. Germline-derived CDR1 and CDR2 are MNHEY and SMNVEV (reference sequence). This CDR3 region has 17 residues. V trimming: 6 bases; J trimming: 3 bases; junction bases outside the gene matches: 15. In DNA, the CDR3 is TGTGCCAGCAGCGGACAGGGCCGGAGGGGGAGGGACTATGGCTACACCTTC. Encoded protein: CASSGQGRRGRDYGYTF.

This chain links TRBV11-2 with TRBJ1-1; TRBD1 agrees at 7 bases. J lost 4 bases, V lost 2 bases, and 10 bases had no gene match. Germline CDR1 reads SGHAT; CDR2 reads FQNNGV. The CDR3 runs to 16 residues. CDR3 in amino acids: CASSLRWAGGSTEAFF. The CDR3 coding sequence is TGTGCCAGCAGCTTAAGATGGGCAGGGGGGAGCACTGAAGCTTTCTTT.

The genes are TRBV6-2 or TRBV6-3 and TRBJ2-7; 7 nucleotides line up with TRBD1. Trimming removed 5 bases from V and 6 bases from J; junction bases left unmatched: 7. Germline V gene lookup returns CDR1 MNHEY and CDR2 SVGEGT. The CDR3 runs to 13 residues. The CDR3 bases are TGTGCCAGCAGTCGACAGGGTGGGACCGAGCAGTACTTC. It translates to CASSRQGGTEQYF.

This chain uses TRBV7-9 with TRBJ2-3, with 7 bases identical to TRBD1. Looked up from germline, CDR1 is SEHNR and CDR2 is FQNEAQ (reference sequence). V was clipped by 2 bases and J by 3 bases; unmatched bases: 2. The CDR3 spans 14 residues. Here the CDR3 reads CASSLTRGTDTQYF. Written as DNA, the CDR3 is TGTGCCAGCAGCTTAACCAGGGGGACAGATACGCAGTATTTT.

V usage is TRBV7-2 and J usage is TRBJ2-5; 7 nucleotides line up with TRBD1. This CDR3 has 14 amino acids. V lost 4 bases, J lost 4 bases, and 6 bases stayed unmatched. Germline V gene sequence: CDR1 SGHTA, CDR2 FQGNSA. For the CDR3, the DNA is TGTGCCAGCAGCTCGGACAGGTGGATAGAGACCCAGTACTTC. It specifies CASSSDRWIETQYF.

Only one count was recorded for this clone. Other DNA sequences within the sample encode an identical CDR3. The genes are TRBV7-2 and TRBJ1-1; D not resolved. The germline gives CDR1 SGHTA, CDR2 FQGNSA. The CDR3 has 13 amino acids. V lost 4 bases and J 4 bases, leaving 10 bases between the germline ends. CDR3 amino acids: CASSSLRSTEAFF. The CDR3 nucleotides read TGTGCCAGCAGCTCCTTAAGGAGCACTGAAGCTTTCTTT.

The V and J genes are TRBV6-5 and TRBJ1-4; the match to TRBD1 covers 10 bases. This CDR3 is built from 15 residues. The V gene's germline CDR1 is MNHEY and CDR2 SVGAGI. V gave up 2 bases and J gave up 6 bases; unmatched junction bases: 3. CDR3 in DNA: TGTGCCAGCAGTTACATTGGGACAGGGGATGAAAAACTGTTTTTT. Its protein is CASSYIGTGDEKLFF.

The chain is built from TRBV4-1 and TRBJ1-3; D is undetermined. The CDR3 is made up of 14 amino acids. Germline CDR1 and CDR2: MGHRA and YSYEKL. V lost 3 bases to trimming and J lost 0 bases, with 6 bases between them. CDR3 amino acids: CASSHPISGNTIYF. CDR3 nucleotide sequence: TGCGCCAGCAGCCACCCCATCTCTGGAAACACCATATATTTT.

Only a few counts were recorded for this clone. The sample contains more than one DNA sequence encoding this CDR3. This chain connects TRBV5-1 to TRBJ2-5; D is unresolved. Germline assignment: CDR1 SGHRS and CDR2 YFSETQ. The CDR3 loop spans 11 amino acids. V lost 4 bases and J 1 base, leaving 2 bases between the germline ends. CDR3 DNA sequence: TGCGCCAGCAGCCTCCAAGAGACCCAGTACTTC. It codes for CASSLQETQYF. The whole variable domain, remainder taken from reference TRBV5-1 and TRBJ2-5, is KAGVTQTPRYLIKTRGQQVTLSCSPISGHRSVSWYQQTPGQGLQFLFEYFSETQRNKGNFPGRFSGRQFSNSRSEMNVSTLELGDSALYLCASSLQETQYFGPGTRLLVL.